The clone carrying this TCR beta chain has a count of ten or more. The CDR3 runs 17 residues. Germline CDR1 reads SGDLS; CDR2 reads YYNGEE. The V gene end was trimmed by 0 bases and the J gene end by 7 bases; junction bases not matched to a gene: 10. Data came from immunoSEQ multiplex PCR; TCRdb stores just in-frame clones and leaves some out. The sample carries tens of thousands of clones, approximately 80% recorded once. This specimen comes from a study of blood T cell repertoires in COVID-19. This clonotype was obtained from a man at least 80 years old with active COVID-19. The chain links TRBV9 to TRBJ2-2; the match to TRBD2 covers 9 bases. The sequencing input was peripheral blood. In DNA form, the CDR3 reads TGTGCCAGCAGCGTAGTGCCTAGCGGGAAGTTGGACGGGGAGCTGTTTTTT. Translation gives CASSVVPSGKLDGELFF.